A selection of T cell receptor beta chains follows, all from one sample in a study of neurological immune-mediated disorders. A single record per CDR3 protein comes from TCRdb applying MiXCR to the 5' RACE reads. This sample has about 24,000 distinct CDR3 sequences, with about an eighth found just once. Sequenced: PBMCs. The receptors stem from a middle-aged woman with HTLV-1-associated myelopathy (HAM/TSP). CDR3s include the opening cysteine and the closing phenylalanine or tryptophan. Fields, in order: J gene, D gene, clone size, V gene, CDR3 protein, CDR3 DNA. The D gene is left open where the match is weak. Size values are once, few and many counts, or a class for expanded clones, and some rows have none.

TRBJ2-3,TRBD2,few,TRBV10-1,CASSSGVKHPDTQYF,TGCGCCAGCAGCAGCGGGGTAAAGCACCCAGATACGCAGTATTTT
TRBJ2-1,-,-,TRBV9,CASSRPGYNEQFF,TGTGCCAGCAGCAGGCCAGGATACAATGAGCAGTTCTTC
TRBJ1-5,-,medium-sized,TRBV6-2/TRBV6-3,CASSYPAFNQPQHF,TGTGCCAGCAGTTACCCGGCCTTCAATCAGCCCCAGCATTTT
TRBJ1-6,-,many,TRBV20-1,CSARGGPWGNSPLHF,TGCAGTGCTAGAGGTGGCCCGTGGGGCAATTCACCCCTCCACTTT
TRBJ1-2,TRBD1,many,TRBV29-1,CSVGARWDSSYGYTF,TGCAGCGTTGGAGCTAGGTGGGACAGTTCCTATGGCTACACCTTC
TRBJ2-1,-,many,TRBV7-2,CASSLALVNEQFF,TGTGCCAGCAGCTTAGCGCTTGTGAATGAGCAGTTCTTC
TRBJ2-5,-,many,TRBV5-1,CASSLAQEEWETQYF,TGCGCCAGCAGCTTGGCGCAGGAGGAGTGGGAGACCCAGTACTTC
TRBJ1-2,TRBD1,many,TRBV5-1,CASSYDRDGYTF,TGCGCCAGCTCCTACGACAGGGATGGCTACACCTTC
TRBJ1-5,TRBD1,many,TRBV20-1,CSAAPGGDANQPQHF,TGCAGTGCTGCCCCAGGGGGGGATGCCAATCAGCCCCAGCATTTT
TRBJ2-5,-,many,TRBV5-4,CASSGRETQYF,TGTGCCAGCAGCGGCAGGGAGACCCAGTACTTC
TRBJ2-5,TRBD2,many,TRBV7-8,CASSFRGPGTSGQETQYF,TGTGCCAGCAGCTTCCGGGGACCCGGGACTAGCGGACAAGAGACCCAGTACTTC
TRBJ2-7,-,many,TRBV20-1,CSAPRAVFGGGEQYF,TGCAGTGCCCCAAGAGCCGTGTTTGGAGGAGGGGAGCAGTACTTC
TRBJ2-7,-,many,TRBV20-1,CSASKQGVVYEQYF,TGCAGTGCTAGCAAACAGGGTGTAGTATACGAGCAGTACTTC
TRBJ2-3,-,many,TRBV7-6,CASSPANGGVTDTQYF,TGTGCCAGCAGCCCGGCCAACGGGGGCGTTACAGATACGCAGTATTTT
TRBJ2-1,TRBD1,many,TRBV20-1,CSASANKGQGYNEQFF,TGCAGTGCTAGTGCTAATAAGGGACAGGGATACAATGAGCAGTTCTTC
TRBJ2-1,-,-,TRBV29-1,CSARVWYEQFF,TGCAGCGCCAGGGTGTGGTATGAGCAGTTCTTC
TRBJ1-6,TRBD1,many,TRBV6-1,CASSELNPLTAGGRNSPLHF,TGTGCCAGCAGTGAATTGAACCCATTAACGGCAGGGGGCCGTAATTCACCCCTCCACTTT
TRBJ1-6,-,many,TRBV2,CASSERGQWSPLHF,TGTGCCAGCAGTGAAAGAGGACAATGGTCACCCCTCCACTTT
TRBJ2-7,TRBD2,many,TRBV4-1,CASSQGLAGGPGYEQYF,TGCGCCAGCAGCCAGGGACTAGCGGGGGGGCCTGGCTACGAGCAGTACTTC
TRBJ2-3,TRBD2,medium-sized,TRBV5-1,CASTESGGTDTQYF,TGCGCCAGCACAGAGAGCGGGGGCACAGATACGCAGTATTTT
TRBJ1-2,-,many,TRBV14,CASSQVRAPGSYGYTF,TGTGCCAGCAGCCAAGTGAGGGCCCCCGGGAGCTATGGCTACACCTTC
TRBJ1-5,TRBD1,many,TRBV20-1,CSADRDRNQPQHF,TGCAGTGCGGACCGGGACAGGAATCAGCCCCAGCATTTT